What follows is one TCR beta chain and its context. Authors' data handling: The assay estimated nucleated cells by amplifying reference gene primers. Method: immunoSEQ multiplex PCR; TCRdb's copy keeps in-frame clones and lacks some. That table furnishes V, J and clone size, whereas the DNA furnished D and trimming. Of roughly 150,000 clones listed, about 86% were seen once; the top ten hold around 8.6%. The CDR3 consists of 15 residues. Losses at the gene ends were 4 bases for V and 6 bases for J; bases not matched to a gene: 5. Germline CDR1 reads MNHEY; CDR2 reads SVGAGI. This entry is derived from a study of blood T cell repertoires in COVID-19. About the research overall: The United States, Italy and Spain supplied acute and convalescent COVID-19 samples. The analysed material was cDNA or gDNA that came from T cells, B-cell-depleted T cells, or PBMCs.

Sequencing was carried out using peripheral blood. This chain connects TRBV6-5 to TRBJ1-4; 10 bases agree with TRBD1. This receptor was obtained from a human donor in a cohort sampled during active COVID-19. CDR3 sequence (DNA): TGTGCCAGCAGTTGGACCGGGACAGGGGATGAAAAACTGTTTTTT. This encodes CASSWTGTGDEKLFF.